Sequencing of this TCR beta chain was carried out in a study of blood T cell repertoires in COVID-19. Sequenced by immunoSEQ multiplex PCR; TCRdb stores in-frame clones only, minus some. The sample yields more than 150,000 clones, 80% to 90% seen once. The Seattle patients joined while their infection was active and were tracked longitudinally afterward. This CDR3 spans 13 amino acids. The junction had 6 bases not matched to a gene; V was cut back by 6 bases and J by 6 bases. Germline V gene data show CDR1 as MDHEN and CDR2 as SYDVKM. The sample taken for sequencing was peripheral blood. The V gene is TRBV28, the J gene TRBJ2-3, with 7 bases that match TRBD1. This clonotype originated in a woman older than 75 with COVID-19, enrolled during active disease. CDR3 sequence (DNA): TGTGCCAGCAGACGACAGGGAAGGGATACGCAGTATTTT. This encodes CASRRQGRDTQYF. Filled out from reference TRBV28 and TRBJ2-3, the complete variable domain reads DVKVTQSSRYLVKRTGEKVFLECVQDMDHENMFWYRQDPGLGLRLIYFSYDVKMKEKGDIPEGYSVSREKKERFSLILESASTNQTSMYLCASRRQGRDTQYFGPGTRLTVL.